These 30 T cell receptor beta chains were all obtained from the same sample, sequenced in a study of blood T cell repertoires in COVID-19. Sequencing was performed with immunoSEQ multiplex PCR; in TCRdb, only in-frame clones are kept and a portion is missing. The table records around 260,000 clones, more than 90% of them present only once. The source material was peripheral blood. The receptor set was obtained from a person under 35 with COVID-19, enrolled during active disease.

The rearrangement links TRBV4-1 to TRBJ1-3, with TRBD1 as a possible D gene (6 bases). This CDR3 comprises 17 residues. Per the germline V gene, CDR1 is MGHRA and CDR2 is YSYEKL. Trimming removed 0 bases from V and 4 bases from J, with 16 bases in between. The CDR3 DNA follows: TGCGCCAGCAGCCAAGAGAGTACAGGGCTGCTCGGAAACACCATATATTTT. It yields the protein CASSQESTGLLGNTIYF.

The rearrangement joins TRBV7-6 to TRBJ2-5; tentative D call: TRBD2 (6 bases). The V gene's germline CDR1 is SGHVS and CDR2 FNYEAQ. The V gene lost 2 bases and the J gene lost 1 base, with 14 bases spanning the gap. The CDR3 extends over 16 amino acids. CDR3 sequence (DNA): TGTGCCAGCAGCTTAAGTCCAGCGGGCAGCCAAGAGACCCAGTACTTC. It translates to CASSLSPAGSQETQYF.

This clone has only one observation. J is TRBJ2-7 and V is TRBV4-1; 11 bases agree with TRBD2. The ends lost 0 bases at V and 4 bases at J; junction bases unmatched: 2. Germline V gene sequence: CDR1 MGHRA, CDR2 YSYEKL. The length of the CDR3 is 15 residues. The CDR3 reads CASSQDPSGRYEQYF. The CDR3 nucleotides are TGCGCCAGCAGCCAAGACCCTAGCGGGAGGTACGAGCAGTACTTC.

V and J are TRBV5-1 and TRBJ2-4; D perhaps matches TRBD1 (5 bases). The CDR3 has 17 residues. The germline V gene encodes CDR1 SGHRS and CDR2 YFSETQ. The V gene lost 4 bases and the J gene lost 3 bases, with 20 bases spanning the gap. The CDR3 nucleotides are TGCGCCAGCAGCCCCGATGGACAAGGGCGGAGCAAAAACATTCAGTACTTC. As protein: CASSPDGQGRSKNIQYF.

The CDR3 sequence: CASSSNRGQGRGTDTQYF. CDR3 DNA sequence: TGTGCCAGCAGCTCCAACCGCGGACAGGGTCGAGGCACAGATACGCAGTATTTT. This chain links TRBV7-2 with TRBJ2-3; 8 bases are a match to TRBD1. J gave up 1 base and V 4 bases, and 13 bases lay outside the gene matches. This CDR3 contains 18 residues. CDR1 and CDR2 (germline): SGHTA, FQGNSA.

The CDR3 loop reads CASSPDRDEKLFF. Here the CDR3 DNA reads TGTGCCAGCAGCCCGGACAGGGACGAAAAACTGTTTTTT. This chain joins TRBV11-2 and TRBJ1-4; 8 nucleotides line up with TRBD1. The CDR3 runs to 13 residues. J lost 8 bases, V lost 5 bases, and 4 bases had no gene match. Germline CDR1 and CDR2: SGHAT and FQNNGV.

The chain is built from TRBV27 and TRBJ2-7; 10 nucleotides agree with TRBD2. Looked up from germline, CDR1 is MNHEY and CDR2 is SMNVEV (reference sequence). Unmatched junction bases numbered 7, after V lost 4 bases and J lost 4 bases. The CDR3 runs to 15 residues. The CDR3 nucleotides are TGTGCCAGCAGTTCTGGACTAGCGGAACCTTACGAGCAGTACTTC. Translated: CASSSGLAEPYEQYF.

The chain carries TRBV7-9 and TRBJ2-3, with D maybe TRBD1 (8 bases). Germline V gene lookup returns CDR1 SEHNR and CDR2 FQNEAQ (reference sequence). V lost 4 bases, J lost 4 bases, and 18 bases lay in between. The CDR3 covers 16 residues. CDR3 sequence: CASSSINRGGSDTQYF. The CDR3 nucleotides read TGTGCCAGCAGCTCAATAAACAGGGGGGGATCAGATACGCAGTATTTT.

This chain joins TRBV7-9 and TRBJ2-5; TRBD1 is a possible D gene (6 bases). CDR1 and CDR2 from the germline V gene are SEHNR and FQNEAQ (reference sequence). This CDR3 spans 14 amino acids. V shed 5 bases and J shed 2 bases, with 12 bases lying between them. The CDR3 region is CASSPRDNQETQYF. The CDR3, as DNA: TGTGCCAGCAGCCCCCGGGACAATCAAGAGACCCAGTACTTC.

This chain connects TRBV5-1 to TRBJ2-1; 14 bases fit TRBD2. The germline V gene has CDR1 SGHRS and CDR2 YFSETQ. V trimming: 4 bases; J trimming: 10 bases; junction bases outside the gene matches: 7. The CDR3 is 15 amino acids. The CDR3: CASSPGLAGAEEQFF. The DNA of the CDR3 is TGCGCCAGCAGCCCGGGACTAGCGGGAGCGGAGGAGCAGTTCTTC.

J is TRBJ2-7 and V is TRBV10-3; D not certain. Germline lookup yields CDR1 ENHRY and CDR2 SYGVKD. Trimming took 2 bases from V and 2 from J, leaving 7 bases between them. The CDR3 consists of 13 residues. CDR3 sequence reads: CAISEGPTYEQYF. In nucleotides, the CDR3 is TGTGCCATCAGTGAGGGGCCGACCTACGAGCAGTACTTC.

This rearrangement joins TRBV11-3 to TRBJ2-1, with 10 bases identical to TRBD2. The junction had 18 bases not matched to a gene; V was cut back by 5 bases and J by 8 bases. This CDR3 has 18 residues. Germline CDR1 reads SGHNT; CDR2 reads YENEEA. DNA for the CDR3: TGTGCCAGCAGCCGTGGGTTTGAGCGGGAGGGGAGTGGCGATGAGCAGTTCTTC. Translated, it gives CASSRGFEREGSGDEQFF.

This chain joins TRBV9 and TRBJ2-3, with TRBD2 matching 12 bases. This CDR3 has 16 amino acids. V gave up 3 bases and J gave up 5 bases; unmatched junction bases: 7. Germline-derived CDR1 and CDR2 are SGDLS and YYNGEE. The CDR3 DNA follows: TGTGCCAGCAGCGAGGGGACTAGCGGGTTTGGAGATACGCAGTATTTT. Protein: CASSEGTSGFGDTQYF.

The chain combines TRBV18 with TRBJ2-7; TRBD1 agrees at 9 bases. Trimming at V came to 2 bases and at J to 1 base, leaving 3 bases not matched to a gene. Germline CDR1 reads KGHSH; CDR2 reads LQKENI. The CDR3 extends over 15 amino acids. The CDR3 reads CASSPYGTGSYEQYF. DNA for the CDR3: TGTGCCAGCTCACCATACGGGACAGGGTCCTACGAGCAGTACTTC.

This clone was counted a single time. The V gene is TRBV10-3, the J gene TRBJ2-3, with 8 bases that match TRBD1. This CDR3 is 14 amino acids long. Germline lookup yields CDR1 ENHRY and CDR2 SYGVKD. V trimming: 10 bases; J trimming: 1 base; junction bases outside the gene matches: 7. The CDR3 DNA is TGTGCCAGTATACAGGGGGTTGGCACAGATACGCAGTATTTT. It is translated as CASIQGVGTDTQYF.

The V gene is TRBV4-1, the J gene TRBJ1-5; the match to TRBD1 covers 7 bases. Germline trimming cut 1 base from V and 5 bases from J; bases unmatched to any gene: 8. Germline CDR1 MGHRA, CDR2 YSYEKL. The CDR3 is made up of 16 amino acids. The CDR3 loop reads CASSQAGRGLDQPQHF. The CDR3, as DNA: TGCGCCAGCAGCCAAGCGGGCAGGGGGTTGGATCAGCCCCAGCATTTT.

This sequence joins TRBV7-9 and TRBJ2-5; 8 bases fit TRBD2. CDR3 length: 15 residues. Trimming cost V 8 bases and J 4 bases; bases outside gene matches: 12. CDR1 is SEHNR and CDR2 is FQNEAQ in the germline V gene (reference sequence). The CDR3 DNA follows: TGTGCCAGCGGCCCCGGGAGGGCCCTGGGAGAGACCCAGTACTTC. Translated, it gives CASGPGRALGETQYF.

This chain uses TRBV28 with TRBJ1-2; possibly TRBD1 for D (5 bases). The CDR3 is 13 amino acids. Germline CDR1 and CDR2: MDHEN and SYDVKM. Trimming removed 6 bases from V and 6 bases from J, with 14 bases in between. Here the CDR3 reads CASSLRVLNGYTF. CDR3 nucleotide sequence: TGTGCCAGCAGCCTCAGGGTGTTGAATGGCTACACCTTC.

This rearrangement joins TRBV2 to TRBJ2-1; the match to TRBD1 covers 9 bases. The CDR3 runs 14 residues. The V gene's germline CDR1 is SNHLY and CDR2 FYNNEI. V lost 6 bases and J lost 6; bases outside the gene matches: 6. The CDR3 DNA sequence: TGTGCCAGCAGCAGACAGGGGGGTAGCAATGAGCAGTTCTTC. Its protein product is CASSRQGGSNEQFF.

This chain connects TRBV5-4 to TRBJ2-3; 7 nucleotides match TRBD2. Germline V CDR1 and CDR2: SGHNT, YYREEE (reference sequence). V lost 3 bases to trimming and J lost 1 base; unmatched junction nucleotides: 11. This CDR3 comprises 17 residues. In DNA, the CDR3 is TGTGCCAGCAGCTCCGGTCTTTTGGCGGGAGGCACAGATACGCAGTATTTT. This translates into CASSSGLLAGGTDTQYF.

The chain combines TRBV9 with TRBJ2-2; 7 nucleotides match TRBD2. CDR3 length: 15 amino acids. V shed 0 bases and J 4 bases; nucleotides not matched to a gene: 3. Germline lookup yields CDR1 SGDLS and CDR2 YYNGEE. The CDR3 loop is CASSVGDYPTGELFF. The CDR3 coding sequence is TGTGCCAGCAGCGTAGGGGACTACCCCACCGGGGAGCTGTTTTTT.

The J gene is TRBJ2-3, the V gene TRBV6-5, with 8 nucleotides matching TRBD1. The CDR3 consists of 13 residues. The V gene's germline CDR1 is MNHEY and CDR2 SVGAGI. V dropped 7 bases and J dropped 1; count of bases not matched to a gene: 1. This chain's CDR3 is CASKTGGTDTQYF. The CDR3 nucleotides are TGTGCCAGCAAGACAGGGGGCACAGATACGCAGTATTTT.

The chain couples TRBV4-3 to TRBJ2-1; D ambiguous. The CDR3 extends over 13 amino acids. V was pared by 4 bases and J by 10 bases, with 14 bases between. Germline CDR1 reads LGHNA; CDR2 reads YSLEER. This CDR3 reads CASSLLDGEEQFF. In DNA, the CDR3 is TGCGCCAGCAGCCTGCTAGACGGTGAAGAGCAGTTCTTC.

This clone showed up just once. The chain carries TRBV9 and TRBJ1-3; D may be TRBD1 (6 bases). Germline V lookup: CDR1 SGDLS, CDR2 YYNGEE. This CDR3 spans 13 amino acids. Trimming pared 6 bases from V and 2 bases from J, leaving 9 bases between. In DNA, the CDR3 is TGTGCCAGCACACAGGGTACTGGAAACACCATATATTTT. Translation gives CASTQGTGNTIYF.

The chain carries TRBV7-9 and TRBJ1-4; 9 nucleotides align to TRBD1. Germline assignment: CDR1 SEHNR and CDR2 FQNEAQ (reference sequence). The CDR3 totals 18 residues. V lost 3 bases and J lost 0; bases outside the gene matches: 8. CDR3 sequence: CASSFGTGRIATNEKLFF. In DNA form, the CDR3 reads TGTGCCAGCAGCTTCGGGACAGGGAGGATTGCAACTAATGAAAAACTGTTTTTT. The full variable domain, rest sourced from reference TRBV7-9 and TRBJ1-4, is DTGVSQNPRHKITKRGQNVTFRCDPISEHNRLYWYRQTLGQGPEFLTYFQNEAQLEKSRLLSDRFSAERPKGSFSTLEIQRTEQGDSAMYLCASSFGTGRIATNEKLFFGSGTQLSVL.

J is TRBJ2-7 and V is TRBV9; TRBD1 matches 10 bases. This CDR3 has 15 amino acids. The junction had 10 bases not matched to a gene; V was cut back by 4 bases and J by 6 bases. The germline gives CDR1 SGDLS, CDR2 YYNGEE. In nucleotides, the CDR3 is TGTGCCAGCAGCCAAACCGGGACAGGGGCTTTCGAGCAGTACTTC. As protein: CASSQTGTGAFEQYF.

CDR3 bases: TGTGCCAGCAGCCCTGGACTAGCGGGAGCAGAGACCCAGTACTTC. It encodes CASSPGLAGAETQYF. This rearrangement joins TRBV7-9 to TRBJ2-5, with 13 bases identical to TRBD2. Germline CDR1 reads SEHNR; CDR2 reads FQNEAQ (reference sequence). With V trimmed by 5 bases and J by 4 bases, 4 bases remained unmatched. The CDR3 has 15 residues.

The chain joins TRBV7-6 to TRBJ2-5, with TRBD2 matching over 9 bases. With V trimmed by 3 bases and J by 1 base, 9 bases remained unmatched. This CDR3 is built from 17 residues. Germline CDR1 reads SGHVS; CDR2 reads FNYEAQ. Here the CDR3 DNA reads TGTGCCAGCAGCTTTTCGGGACTAGCAATCTTCCAAGAGACCCAGTACTTC. This gives the protein CASSFSGLAIFQETQYF.

This chain joins TRBV7-2 and TRBJ2-1; 10 bases line up with TRBD1. Germline CDR1 is SGHTA and CDR2 is FQGNSA. CDR3 length: 15 residues. With V trimmed by 4 bases and J by 3 bases, 3 bases remained unmatched. The CDR3 sequence: CASSSTGGFYNEQFF. The CDR3 region has the DNA TGTGCCAGCAGCTCGACAGGGGGCTTCTACAATGAGCAGTTCTTC.

Here the CDR3 DNA reads TGTGCCAGCAGTTGGACAGGGGGCGATCAGCCCCAGCATTTT. Encoded protein: CASSWTGGDQPQHF. The gene calls are TRBV6-6 and TRBJ1-5, with 11 bases that match TRBD1. J lost 5 bases, V lost 4 bases, and 1 base had no gene match. The CDR3 consists of 14 residues. Per the germline V gene, CDR1 is MNHNY and CDR2 is SVGAGI (reference sequence).